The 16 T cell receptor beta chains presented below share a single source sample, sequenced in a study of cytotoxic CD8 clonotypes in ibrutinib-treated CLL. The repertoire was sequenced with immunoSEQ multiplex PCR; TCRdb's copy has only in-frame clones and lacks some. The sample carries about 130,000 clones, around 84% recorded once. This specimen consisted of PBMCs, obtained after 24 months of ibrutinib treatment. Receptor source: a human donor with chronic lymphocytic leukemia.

CDR3 loop: CASSLQGHNSPLHF. As DNA, the CDR3 is TGTGCCAGCAGCCTGCAGGGTCACAATTCACCCCTCCACTTT. The chain combines TRBV7-2 with TRBJ1-6, with D perhaps TRBD1 (5 bases). V lost 5 bases, J lost 7 bases, and 12 bases lay in between. The CDR3 runs 14 residues. Per germline, CDR1 SGHTA and CDR2 FQGNSA.

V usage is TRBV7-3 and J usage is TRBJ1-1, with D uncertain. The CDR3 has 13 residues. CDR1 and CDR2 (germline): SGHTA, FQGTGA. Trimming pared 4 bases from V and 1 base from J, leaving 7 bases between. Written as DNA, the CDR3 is TGTGCCAGCAGCTACCGACCGAACACTGAAGCTTTCTTT. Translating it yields CASSYRPNTEAFF.

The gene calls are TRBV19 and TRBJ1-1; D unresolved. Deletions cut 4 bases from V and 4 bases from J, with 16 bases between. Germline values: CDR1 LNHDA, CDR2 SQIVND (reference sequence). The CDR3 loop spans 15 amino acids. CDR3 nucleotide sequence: TGTGCCAGTAGTACCTACGGACGTGGGGTCACTGAAGCTTTCTTT. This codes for CASSTYGRGVTEAFF.

The CDR3 loop reads CASSLVLGNTEAFF. CDR3 coding DNA: TGTGCCAGCAGTTTAGTGTTGGGGAACACTGAAGCTTTCTTT. The V call is TRBV28, the J call TRBJ1-1; D is ambiguous. V lost 2 bases and J lost 1, with 8 bases in between. Germline V CDR1 and CDR2: MDHEN, SYDVKM. CDR3 length: 14 amino acids.

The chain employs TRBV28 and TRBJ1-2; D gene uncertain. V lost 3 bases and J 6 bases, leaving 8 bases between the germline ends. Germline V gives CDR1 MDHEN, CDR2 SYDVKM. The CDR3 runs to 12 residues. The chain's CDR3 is CASSFRENGYTF. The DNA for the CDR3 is TGTGCCAGCAGTTTTCGGGAGAATGGCTACACCTTC.

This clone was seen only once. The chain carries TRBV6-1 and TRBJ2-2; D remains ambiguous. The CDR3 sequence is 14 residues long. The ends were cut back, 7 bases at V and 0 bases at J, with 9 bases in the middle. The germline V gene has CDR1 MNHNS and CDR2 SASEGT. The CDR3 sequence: CASKIGSNTGELFF. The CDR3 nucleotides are TGTGCCAGCAAGATCGGATCGAACACCGGGGAGCTGTTTTTT.

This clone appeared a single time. CDR3 bases: TGTGCCAGCAGCCATGAGGGACAGGGTAATGGGGCCAACGTCCTGACTTTC. This encodes CASSHEGQGNGANVLTF. This rearrangement joins TRBV4-2 to TRBJ2-6; 9 bases match TRBD1. After removal of 3 bases from V and 3 bases from J, the junction contained 6 bases not matched to a gene. The CDR3 totals 17 residues. The V gene's germline CDR1 is LGHNA and CDR2 YNFKEQ.

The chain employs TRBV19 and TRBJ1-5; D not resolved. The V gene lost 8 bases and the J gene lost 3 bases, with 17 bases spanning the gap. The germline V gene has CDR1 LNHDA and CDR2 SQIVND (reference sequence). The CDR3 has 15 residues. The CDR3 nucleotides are TGTGCCAGTGCGGACTCTCCCTTCCTCAATCAGCCCCAGCATTTT. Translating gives CASADSPFLNQPQHF.

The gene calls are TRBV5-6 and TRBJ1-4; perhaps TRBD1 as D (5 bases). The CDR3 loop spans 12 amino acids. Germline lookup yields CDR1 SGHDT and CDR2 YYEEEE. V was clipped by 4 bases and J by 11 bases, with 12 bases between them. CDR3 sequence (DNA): TGTGCCAGCAGCCGAAACAGACAGAAACTGTTTTTT. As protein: CASSRNRQKLFF.

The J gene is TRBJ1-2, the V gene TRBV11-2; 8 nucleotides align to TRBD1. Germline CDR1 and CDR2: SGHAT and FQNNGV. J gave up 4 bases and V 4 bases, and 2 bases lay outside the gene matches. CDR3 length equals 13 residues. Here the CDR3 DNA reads TGTGCCAGCAGCTCCGGACAGGGCTATGGCTACACCTTC. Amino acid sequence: CASSSGQGYGYTF.

CDR3 sequence: CASSEVAVPGELFF. The CDR3 DNA follows: TGCGCCAGCAGCGAAGTGGCGGTACCCGGGGAGCTGTTTTTT. The gene calls are TRBV4-3 and TRBJ2-2, with D unresolved. The CDR3 covers 14 residues. The V gene lost 5 bases and the J gene lost 6 bases, with 13 bases spanning the gap. The germline gives CDR1 LGHNA, CDR2 YSLEER.

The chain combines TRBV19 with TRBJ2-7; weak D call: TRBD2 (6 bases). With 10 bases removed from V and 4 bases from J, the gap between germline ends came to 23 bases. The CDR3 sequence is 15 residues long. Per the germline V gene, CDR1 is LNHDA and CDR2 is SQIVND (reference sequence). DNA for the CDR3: TGTGCCACTAGACCTACCTTAGCGGAAGGGTACGAGCAGTACTTC. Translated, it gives CATRPTLAEGYEQYF.

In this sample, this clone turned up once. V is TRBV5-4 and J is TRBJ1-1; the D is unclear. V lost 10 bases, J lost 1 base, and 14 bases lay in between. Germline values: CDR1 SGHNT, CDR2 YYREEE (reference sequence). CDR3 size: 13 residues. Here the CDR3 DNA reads TGTGCCGCCTGCAAGGCACCGAACACTGAAGCTTTCTTT. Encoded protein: CAACKAPNTEAFF.

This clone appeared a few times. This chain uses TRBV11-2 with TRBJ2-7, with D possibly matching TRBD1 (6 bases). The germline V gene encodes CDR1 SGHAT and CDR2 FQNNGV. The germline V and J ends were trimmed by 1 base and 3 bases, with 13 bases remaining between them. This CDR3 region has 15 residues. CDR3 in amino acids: CASSLVRDNYYEQYF. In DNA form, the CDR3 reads TGTGCCAGCAGCTTAGTTAGGGACAACTACTACGAGCAGTACTTC.

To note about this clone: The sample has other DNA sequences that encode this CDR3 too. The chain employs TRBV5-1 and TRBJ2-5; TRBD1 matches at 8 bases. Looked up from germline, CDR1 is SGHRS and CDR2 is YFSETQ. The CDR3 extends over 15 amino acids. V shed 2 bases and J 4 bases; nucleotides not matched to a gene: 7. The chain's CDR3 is CASSLGTGGGETQYF. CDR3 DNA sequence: TGCGCCAGCAGCTTAGGGACAGGAGGTGGAGAGACCCAGTACTTC.

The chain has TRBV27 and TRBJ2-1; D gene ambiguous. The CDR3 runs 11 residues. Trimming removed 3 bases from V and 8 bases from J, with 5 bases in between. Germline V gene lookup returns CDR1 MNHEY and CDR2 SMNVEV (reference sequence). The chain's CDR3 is CASSLLDEQFF. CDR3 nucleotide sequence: TGTGCCAGCAGTTTGCTTGATGAGCAGTTCTTC.